The 18 T cell receptor beta chains presented below share a single source sample, sequenced in a study of cytomegalovirus exposure and HLA in healthy donors. 13 Jbeta primers and 60 Vbeta primers were used for the PCR. TCRdb's copy holds only in-frame clones and misses some; the assay was immunoSEQ multiplex PCR. The sample consists of 100,000 to 150,000 clones, roughly 85% of them appearing once. Material for sequencing was PBMCs. The receptors come from a boy aged 5-17 years in good health and CMV-seronegative.

This clone was observed once. The rearrangement uses TRBV20-1 and TRBJ2-1; D ambiguous. The V gene's germline CDR1 is DFQATT and CDR2 SNEGSKA (reference sequence). The V end lost 7 bases, the J end lost 7 bases, and 8 bases lay between the germline ends. The length of the CDR3 is 10 residues. This chain's CDR3 is CSGFRNEQFF. Here the CDR3 DNA reads TGCAGTGGCTTCAGGAATGAGCAGTTCTTC.

The chain links TRBV18 to TRBJ1-1; D is undetermined. Per germline, CDR1 KGHSH and CDR2 LQKENI. The CDR3 covers 14 residues. V was clipped by 0 bases and J by 7 bases, with 12 bases between them. The CDR3 DNA is TGTGCCAGCTCACCACCCTCCTCCCGTAGTGAAGCTTTCTTT. Encoded protein: CASSPPSSRSEAFF.

This clone was recorded a few times. The chain has TRBV2 and TRBJ1-6; D not certain. CDR3 length: 13 amino acids. Trimming took off 4 bases at V and 8 bases at J, with 9 bases between the two ends. CDR1 and CDR2 (germline): SNHLY, FYNNEI. CDR3 sequence reads: CASSVSGYSPLHF. The CDR3 DNA follows: TGTGCCAGCAGTGTGTCGGGTTATTCACCCCTCCACTTT.

The rearrangement joins TRBV6-6 to TRBJ2-7; D remains ambiguous. The CDR3 is 14 amino acids. Between the trimmed V and J ends, which lost 6 bases and 0 bases, there was a span of 12 bases. Germline V gene sequence: CDR1 MNHNY, CDR2 SVGAGI (reference sequence). The CDR3 DNA follows: TGTGCCAGCAGCCCAAGTACGAGCTCCTACGAGCAGTACTTC. Encoded protein: CASSPSTSSYEQYF.

V usage is TRBV29-1 and J usage is TRBJ1-2; D is uncertain. In germline, CDR1 is SQVTM, CDR2 ANQGSEA. Trimming cost V 7 bases and J 2 bases, with 20 bases left between them. The CDR3 sequence is 15 residues long. In DNA, the CDR3 is TGCAGCGGCTCAGATCTGAGAGGGCAAAACTATGGCTACACCTTC. This codes for CSGSDLRGQNYGYTF. The entire variable domain, with the rest obtained from reference TRBV29-1 and TRBJ1-2, is as follows: SAVISQKPSRDICQRGTSLTIQCQVDSQVTMMFWYRQQPGQSLTLIATANQGSEATYESGFVIDKFPISRPNLTFSTLTVSNMSPEDSSIYLCSGSDLRGQNYGYTFGSGTRLTVV.

This chain connects TRBV19 to TRBJ1-4, with D possibly TRBD1 on 5 matching bases. V was shortened by 7 bases and J by 8 bases, with 17 bases between the two germline ends. The CDR3 runs 14 residues. Germline V gene lookup returns CDR1 LNHDA and CDR2 SQIVND (reference sequence). CDR3 coding DNA: TGTGCCAGTACCCCGGGGCTAGCGGGGGAAAAACTGTTTTTT. This translates into CASTPGLAGEKLFF.

The J gene is TRBJ2-3, the V gene TRBV5-6, with D hard to call. V lost 3 bases to trimming and J lost 5 bases, with 4 bases between them. Germline V CDR1 and CDR2: SGHDT, YYEEEE. This CDR3 is built from 11 residues. CDR3 in DNA: TGTGCCAGCAGCTCCCAAGATACGCAGTATTTT. This codes for CASSSQDTQYF.

The gene calls are TRBV7-2 and TRBJ2-7; no reliable D call. The CDR3 has 11 amino acids. CDR1 SGHTA and CDR2 FQGNSA come from the germline V gene. Trimming removed 4 bases from V and 3 bases from J, with 4 bases in between. CDR3 coding DNA: TGTGCCAGCAGCTCCTACTACGAGCAGTACTTC. Translation: CASSSYYEQYF. The complete variable domain, with remaining parts taken from reference TRBV7-2 and TRBJ2-7, reads GAGVSQSPSNKVTEKGKDVELRCDPISGHTALYWYRQSLGQGLEFLIYFQGNSAPDKSGLPSDRFSAERTGGSVSTLTIQRTQQEDSAVYLCASSSYYEQYFGPGTRLTVT.

This clone was recorded a few times. J is TRBJ1-2 and V is TRBV30, with D unresolved. CDR1 and CDR2 (germline): GTSNPN, SVGIG (reference sequence). The germline V and J ends were trimmed by 3 bases and 3 bases, with 5 bases remaining between them. There are 11 residues in the CDR3. The CDR3 region has the DNA TGTGCCTGGAGCCACTACTATGGCTACACCTTC. Encoded protein: CAWSHYYGYTF.

This clone was seen a few times. This chain joins TRBV7-6 and TRBJ1-5; D unclear. The germline gives CDR1 SGHVS, CDR2 FNYEAQ. Deletions cut 0 bases from V and 7 bases from J, with 7 bases between. CDR3 length equals 13 residues. DNA for the CDR3: TGTGCCAGCAGCTTAGCCGCGGGCCAGCCCCAGCATTTT. Amino acids: CASSLAAGQPQHF.

This rearrangement joins TRBV5-1 to TRBJ1-6; TRBD1 aligns across 9 bases. With V trimmed by 4 bases and J by 8 bases, 7 bases remained unmatched. Germline V gene data show CDR1 as SGHRS and CDR2 as YFSETQ. The CDR3 sequence is 15 residues long. The CDR3 here is CASSARDRVDSPLHF. DNA for the CDR3: TGCGCCAGCAGCGCCCGGGACAGGGTTGATTCACCCCTCCACTTT.

This sequence joins TRBV30 and TRBJ2-7; TRBD1 matches 8 bases. From germline, CDR1 is GTSNPN and CDR2 SVGIG (reference sequence). CDR3 length: 15 residues. J was trimmed by 3 bases and V by 3 bases; bases with no gene match: 10. The CDR3 DNA follows: TGTGCCTGGAGGCCGGCAGGACAGGGAGGCTACGAGCAGTACTTC. Residues: CAWRPAGQGGYEQYF. The entire variable domain, with the rest obtained from reference TRBV30 and TRBJ2-7, is as follows: SQTIHQWPATLVQPVGSPLSLECTVEGTSNPNLYWYRQAAGRGLQLLFYSVGIGQISSEVPQNLSASRPQDRQFILSSKKLLLSDSGFYLCAWRPAGQGGYEQYFGPGTRLTVT.

The chain joins TRBV2 to TRBJ2-1; 15 positions agree with TRBD2. The germline V gene has CDR1 SNHLY and CDR2 FYNNEI. V shed 6 bases, J shed 10 bases, and the junction held 4 bases outside the gene matches. This CDR3 spans 14 amino acids. The CDR3 bases are TGTGCCAGCAGCCTCGGACTAGCGGGAGGGGAGCAGTTCTTC. Protein product: CASSLGLAGGEQFF.

V usage is TRBV30 and J usage is TRBJ2-3; 7 nucleotides agree with TRBD2. The CDR3 runs to 15 residues. Germline V gene sequence: CDR1 GTSNPN, CDR2 SVGIG (reference sequence). V lost 0 bases and J lost 1; bases outside the gene matches: 4. The DNA of the CDR3 is TGTGCCTGGAGTGTGGGGGGAGGGGGCACAGATACGCAGTATTTT. Protein: CAWSVGGGGTDTQYF.

V usage is TRBV9 and J usage is TRBJ2-1, with D possibly matching TRBD2 (6 bases). Trimming left V 4 bases short and J 8 bases short, with 19 bases between. The CDR3 totals 15 residues. CDR1 is SGDLS and CDR2 is YYNGEE in the germline V gene. Written as DNA, the CDR3 is TGTGCCAGCAGCCATACAGAGCGGGCGAAAGATGAGCAGTTCTTC. Protein: CASSHTERAKDEQFF.

This clone was detected a few times. The chain couples TRBV5-1 to TRBJ2-5; perhaps TRBD2 as D (6 bases). The V and J ends lost 0 bases and 4 bases respectively, with 19 bases between them. The CDR3 extends over 17 amino acids. Germline V gene lookup returns CDR1 SGHRS and CDR2 YFSETQ. CDR3 region: CASSLGLAGMSGETQYF. CDR3 in DNA: TGCGCCAGCAGCTTGGGTCTCGCGGGAATGAGTGGAGAGACCCAGTACTTC.

The rearrangement joins TRBV10-3 to TRBJ2-6; D is possibly TRBD1 (6 bases). Germline V gene lookup returns CDR1 ENHRY and CDR2 SYGVKD. V was trimmed by 1 base and J by 0 bases, leaving 10 bases between them. The CDR3 contains 17 residues. The CDR3, as DNA: TGTGCCATCAGTGAGTTATTACAGGGCTCTGGGGCCAACGTCCTGACTTTC. This codes for CAISELLQGSGANVLTF.

This clone was observed a few times. The rearrangement joins TRBV30 to TRBJ1-1, with D possibly being TRBD1 (6 bases). The CDR3 extends over 14 amino acids. CDR1 GTSNPN and CDR2 SVGIG come from the germline V gene (reference sequence). Between the trimmed V and J ends, which lost 1 base and 3 bases, there was a span of 12 bases. For the CDR3, the DNA is TGTGCCTGGAGTGGTGTGAGGGGGTACACTGAAGCTTTCTTT. Residues: CAWSGVRGYTEAFF.